This T cell receptor (beta chain) was identified during a study of blood T cell repertoires in COVID-19. The CDR3 sequence is 14 residues long. The junction had 3 bases not matched to a gene; V was cut back by 4 bases and J by 1 base. CDR1 is LGHDT, CDR2 YNNKEL, per germline (reference sequence). Authors' analysis steps: Counts of nucleated cells, estimated from reference gene primer amplification, were obtained. Measured with immunoSEQ multiplex PCR; TCRdb has only the in-frame clones, and not every one. That table is the source of V, J and clone size, and D and trimming were worked out from the DNA. The data hold 80,000 to 95,000 clones, with over 65% observed a single time. A word on this clone: At the DNA level, this CDR3 is encoded by other sequences in the same sample as well.

Sequenced input: peripheral blood. The V call is TRBV3-1 (or the pseudogene TRBV3-2), the J call TRBJ2-5; TRBD1 agrees at 7 bases. The sequence was obtained from a woman aged 70-85 years with acute or convalescent COVID-19. CDR3 nucleotide sequence: TGTGCCAGCAGCCCTGGGACAGTCCAAGAGACCCAGTACTTC. It is translated as CASSPGTVQETQYF.